This passage covers 18 T cell receptor beta chains from one sample sequenced in a study of blood T cell repertoires in COVID-19. TCRdb's table, derived via immunoSEQ multiplex PCR, lists solely in-frame clones and lacks some. Of around 380,000 clones in the sample, approximately 87% were seen once. The sequencing input was PBMCs or T cells enriched from blood (not recorded which). The origin of the receptors is a man younger than 40 who had recovered from COVID-19.

The V call is TRBV30, the J call TRBJ2-5; D is undetermined. This CDR3 has 14 amino acids. V was shortened by 3 bases and J by 0 bases, with 11 bases between the two germline ends. Germline-derived CDR1 and CDR2 are GTSNPN and SVGIG (reference sequence). The CDR3 DNA reads as TGTGCCTGGAGAAAGGCGGTGGACCAAGAGACCCAGTACTTC. Protein: CAWRKAVDQETQYF.

The rearrangement links TRBV3-1 (or the pseudogene TRBV3-2) to TRBJ2-1; 9 nucleotides align to TRBD1. CDR1 and CDR2 from the germline V gene are LGHDT and YNNKEL (reference sequence). The CDR3 runs 15 residues. Germline trimming cut 6 bases from V and 6 bases from J; bases unmatched to any gene: 9. The DNA for the CDR3 is TGTGCCAGCAGTCCAAACAGGGGGCACGTCAATGAGCAGTTCTTC. Protein product: CASSPNRGHVNEQFF.

In DNA form, the CDR3 reads TGTGCCAGCTCACGTGGACTAGTCCAGGGGGAGACCCAGTACTTC. Translating it yields CASSRGLVQGETQYF. V and J are TRBV18 and TRBJ2-5, with D perhaps TRBD2 (7 bases). Trimming pared 4 bases from V and 5 bases from J, leaving 17 bases between. CDR3 size: 15 residues. Per the germline V gene, CDR1 is KGHSH and CDR2 is LQKENI.

The chain couples TRBV3-1 (or the pseudogene TRBV3-2) to TRBJ2-1; D possibly corresponds to TRBD1 (6 bases). This CDR3 has 15 amino acids. Per the germline V gene, CDR1 is LGHDT and CDR2 is YNNKEL (reference sequence). Between the trimmed V and J ends, which lost 1 base and 7 bases, there was a span of 14 bases. The CDR3 here is CASSQVVGARNEQFF. The DNA for the CDR3 is TGTGCCAGCAGCCAAGTGGTGGGGGCGAGAAATGAGCAGTTCTTC.

This chain links TRBV2 with TRBJ2-2; D is perhaps TRBD1 (5 bases). Trimming removed 2 bases from V and 5 bases from J, with 12 bases in between. CDR3 length: 15 residues. Germline CDR1 reads SNHLY; CDR2 reads FYNNEI. The CDR3 spells CASSEMSGRTGELFF. The CDR3 DNA follows: TGTGCCAGCAGTGAAATGTCAGGGCGAACCGGGGAGCTGTTTTTT.

The V call is TRBV18, the J call TRBJ1-5; D is unclear. V was trimmed by 2 bases and J by 0 bases, leaving 14 bases between them. CDR3 size: 17 residues. Germline CDR1 KGHSH, CDR2 LQKENI. CDR3 protein: CASSPIDGASSNQPQHF. The CDR3 DNA reads as TGTGCCAGCTCACCAATAGACGGAGCGAGTAGCAATCAGCCCCAGCATTTT. The full variable domain, completed using reference TRBV18 and TRBJ1-5, is NAGVMQNPRHLVRRRGQEARLRCSPMKGHSHVYWYRQLPEEGLKFMVYLQKENIIDESGMPKERFSAEFPKEGPSILRIQQVVRGDSAAYFCASSPIDGASSNQPQHFGDGTRLSIL.

CDR3 DNA: TGTGCCAGCAGTGAATTCACGGGGTACTCACCCCTCCACTTT. Translation: CASSEFTGYSPLHF. The gene calls are TRBV25-1 and TRBJ1-6; no reliable D call. The V end lost 1 base, the J end lost 10 bases, and 11 bases lay between the germline ends. The CDR3 consists of 14 residues. Germline CDR1 and CDR2: MGHDK and SYGVNS.

This clone has a single count. The rearrangement uses TRBV7-3 and TRBJ1-2, with 7 bases aligning to TRBD1. The CDR3 consists of 14 residues. Germline V gene sequence: CDR1 SGHTA, CDR2 FQGTGA. The ends lost 5 bases at V and 6 bases at J; junction bases unmatched: 9. CDR3 protein: CASSPRGREDGYTF. The CDR3 coding sequence is TGTGCCAGCAGCCCGAGGGGGCGGGAGGATGGCTACACCTTC.

The J gene is TRBJ2-3, the V gene TRBV24-1; 9 bases map to TRBD2. Trimming at V came to 4 bases and at J to 2 bases, leaving 3 bases not matched to a gene. This CDR3 comprises 15 residues. Germline lookup yields CDR1 KGHDR and CDR2 SFDVKD. The CDR3 reads CATSDSGGLTDTQYF. The CDR3 DNA sequence: TGTGCCACCAGTGACAGCGGGGGGCTCACAGATACGCAGTATTTT.

J is TRBJ2-3 and V is TRBV5-4, with 13 bases lining up with TRBD2. V shed 4 bases and J 7 bases; nucleotides not matched to a gene: 9. CDR3 length: 16 amino acids. Per germline, CDR1 SGHNT and CDR2 YYREEE (reference sequence). The CDR3 loop reads CASSPQLAGGGNTQYF. The DNA of the CDR3 is TGTGCCAGCAGCCCCCAACTAGCGGGGGGGGGAAATACGCAGTATTTT.

The J gene is TRBJ2-1, the V gene TRBV19, with TRBD1 matching 12 bases. V shed 6 bases and J 6 bases; nucleotides not matched to a gene: 9. This CDR3 spans 16 amino acids. CDR1 and CDR2 (germline): LNHDA, SQIVND (reference sequence). The CDR3 here is CASRTGQGAKINEQFF. CDR3 DNA sequence: TGTGCCAGTAGGACGGGACAGGGGGCAAAGATCAATGAGCAGTTCTTC. Variable domain in full (rest from reference TRBV19 and TRBJ2-1): DGGITQSPKYLFRKEGQNVTLSCEQNLNHDAMYWYRQDPGQGLRLIYYSQIVNDFQKGDIAEGYSVSREKKESFPLTVTSAQKNPTAFYLCASRTGQGAKINEQFFGPGTRLTVL.

The V and J genes are TRBV9 and TRBJ2-1; 12 bases line up with TRBD2. The V gene end was trimmed by 3 bases and the J gene end by 6 bases; junction bases not matched to a gene: 13. The germline CDR1 and CDR2 sequences are SGDLS and YYNGEE. This CDR3 contains 18 residues. The CDR3 sequence: CASSGTPSGGAGSNEQFF. The CDR3 nucleotides are TGTGCCAGCAGCGGTACCCCTAGCGGGGGGGCCGGGAGCAATGAGCAGTTCTTC.

This clone came up a few times. The rearrangement uses TRBV11-2 and TRBJ2-5; no reliable D call. The germline V gene has CDR1 SGHAT and CDR2 FQNNGV. V lost 1 base and J lost 4, with 19 bases in between. This CDR3 is built from 17 residues. The CDR3 DNA reads as TGTGCCAGCAGCTTAGTCCCGGGTAGGCCGGTGGGAGAGACCCAGTACTTC. Translating gives CASSLVPGRPVGETQYF.

The chain recombines TRBV6-5 with TRBJ2-5; 7 bases line up with TRBD1. The CDR3 covers 13 residues. J lost 4 bases, V lost 6 bases, and 5 bases had no gene match. Germline V gives CDR1 MNHEY, CDR2 SVGAGI. CDR3: CASRDTGVETQYF. The CDR3 DNA follows: TGTGCCAGCAGAGATACAGGGGTAGAGACCCAGTACTTC.

This chain links TRBV30 with TRBJ1-4; TRBD1 agrees at 7 bases. CDR1 and CDR2 (germline): GTSNPN, SVGIG (reference sequence). CDR3 length: 16 amino acids. After removal of 3 bases from V and 5 bases from J, the junction contained 12 bases not matched to a gene. The CDR3 spells CAWRPRRTGENEKLFF. The CDR3 DNA reads as TGTGCCTGGAGACCTCGTCGGACAGGAGAGAATGAAAAACTGTTTTTT.

This clone was seen more than once but under ten times. The genes are TRBV19 and TRBJ1-5; TRBD1 matches 7 bases. Germline V lookup: CDR1 LNHDA, CDR2 SQIVND (reference sequence). The CDR3 has 16 amino acids. The J segment lost 4 bases and the V segment lost 1 base, leaving 7 bases of the junction unmatched. CDR3: CASSIVPTGSNQPQHF. CDR3 bases: TGTGCCAGTAGTATAGTGCCGACAGGGTCGAATCAGCCCCAGCATTTT. The entire variable domain, with the rest obtained from reference TRBV19 and TRBJ1-5, is as follows: DGGITQSPKYLFRKEGQNVTLSCEQNLNHDAMYWYRQDPGQGLRLIYYSQIVNDFQKGDIAEGYSVSREKKESFPLTVTSAQKNPTAFYLCASSIVPTGSNQPQHFGDGTRLSIL.

This rearrangement joins TRBV4-1 to TRBJ2-1, with D maybe TRBD2 (6 bases). The CDR3 extends over 16 amino acids. CDR1 MGHRA and CDR2 YSYEKL come from the germline V gene. V was pared by 1 base and J by 3 bases, with 13 bases between. The CDR3 DNA is TGCGCCAGCAGCCAAGCCGCGGTGGGGGGCTACAATGAGCAGTTCTTC. Its protein product is CASSQAAVGGYNEQFF.

This clone was seen a handful of times. The gene calls are TRBV20-1 and TRBJ1-5, with D unclear. This CDR3 has 15 amino acids. V lost 3 bases and J 0 bases, leaving 12 bases between the germline ends. CDR1 is DFQATT and CDR2 is SNEGSKA in the germline V gene (reference sequence). CDR3 sequence reads: CSASDARNSNQPQHF. CDR3 coding DNA: TGCAGTGCTAGTGACGCCAGAAATAGCAATCAGCCCCAGCATTTT.